The 2 T cell receptor beta chains below all came from one sample that was sequenced in a study of technical replicates of blood from several donors. Libraries were prepared by immunoSEQ multiplex PCR; TCRdb keeps only in-frame clonotypes and omits some of them. Of some 70,000 clones listed, approximately 97% are singletons. Sequenced input: T cells isolated from PBMCs. All receptors derive from a human donor in good health.

The rearrangement uses TRBV6-6 and TRBJ1-1; 8 bases line up with TRBD1. CDR1 is MNHNY and CDR2 is SVGAGI in the germline V gene (reference sequence). Trimming took 7 bases from V and 4 from J; bases not matched to a gene: 8. The CDR3 totals 14 residues. CDR3 protein: CASTLQGALTEAFF. In DNA form, the CDR3 reads TGTGCCAGCACTTTGCAGGGGGCGCTCACTGAAGCTTTCTTT.

This clone was seen a single time. The chain links TRBV28 to TRBJ2-7, with TRBD2 identical over 8 bases. The V and J ends lost 6 bases and 2 bases, in that order; junction bases with no gene match: 3. Looked up from germline, CDR1 is MDHEN and CDR2 is SYDVKM. The CDR3 totals 13 residues. CDR3 coding DNA: TGTGCCAGCAGAACACTAGCGGCCTACGAGCAGTACTTC. Translation gives CASRTLAAYEQYF.